This T cell receptor beta chain was found in a study of glioma-infiltrating T cells after dendritic cell vaccination. Germline values: CDR1 LNHDA, CDR2 SQIVND (reference sequence). V was shortened by 3 bases and J by 4 bases, with 25 bases between the two germline ends. The CDR3 loop spans 19 amino acids. As to time point: after dendritic cell vaccination, including at tumor progression/relapse. Method: immunoSEQ multiplex PCR; TCRdb's copy keeps in-frame clones and lacks some. The sample has some 99,000 clones, around 80% seen once. The TCR was taken from a human donor with glioblastoma. Sample: blood, taken after dendritic cell vaccination. V usage is TRBV19 and J usage is TRBJ2-4, with D possibly matching TRBD1 (5 bases). CDR3 DNA: TGTGCCAGTAGTATTTTCAGGGCCCAAGCCACCCACCGAAAAAACATTCAGTACTTC. Encoded protein: CASSIFRAQATHRKNIQYF. Full variable domain (missing parts from reference TRBV19 and TRBJ2-4): DGGITQSPKYLFRKEGQNVTLSCEQNLNHDAMYWYRQDPGQGLRLIYYSQIVNDFQKGDIAEGYSVSREKKESFPLTVTSAQKNPTAFYLCASSIFRAQATHRKNIQYFGAGTRLSVL.